This TCR beta chain was documented in a study of T-cell reconstitution after alpha-beta-depleted transplantation in children (dated by TCRdb to about 2016). With regard to the full study: Using TCR repertoire profiling, the study quantitatively followed how T-cell immune reconstitution unfolded in children after TCRalphabeta/CD19-depleted allogeneic hematopoietic cell transplantation.

This clonotype was picked up a small number of times. The clone's antigen remains unknown. Nothing much larger sits one base from this clone, and base qualities are not available. The library was obtained by PCR. The listed sequencing device is Illumina HiSeq 2500. TCR libraries were prepared with molecular barcoding, using unique molecular identifiers to normalize TCRbeta repertoire quantification. TCRdb reprocessed the public reads (quality trimming at Q25 with fastp, clone calling with MiXCR) and kept in-frame beta chains. Here each entry gathers all rows of one CDR3 protein and keeps the most common genes and DNA. The sample has hundreds of thousands of distinct CDR3 sequences on record, about 14% of them singletons. The top ten clonotypes cover approximately 4.3% of the sample. The sequence was collected from a human donor who donated a stem cell graft to a child with Fanconi anemia. Sample: PBMCs, taken from the stem cell graft.

The CDR3 amino acid sequence is: CATSRDQFPTSRGGGYTF. The DNA sequence is given as TGTGCCACCAGCAGAGATCAGTTTCCAACCTCGAGAGGGGGTGGCTACACCTTC. The V and J segments used are TRBV15 and TRBJ1-2; a tentative D match to TRBD1 spans 6 bases. The CDR3 covers 18 residues, taking in both the cysteine and the phenylalanine. Only CDR3 DNA remains: 54 bases, in frame from the first base. The junction shows trimming of 0 bases on V and 7 bases on J, plus 24 bases between the germline ends. CDR1 is given as LNHNV and CDR2 as YYDKDF, both from the germline V gene (reference sequence).